A single sample gave rise to the 12 T cell receptor beta chains below, sequenced in a study of cytomegalovirus exposure and HLA in healthy donors. Here immunoSEQ multiplex PCR was the method, and the copy in TCRdb shows in-frame clones only, minus some. The sample yields about 200,000 clones, around 78% seen once. Sequencing was carried out using PBMCs. These receptors originate from a woman between 18 and 30 years old in good health and CMV-seronegative.

This clone is a singleton in its sample. This chain joins TRBV5-1 and TRBJ1-3, with D tentatively TRBD1 (5 bases). This CDR3 is 15 amino acids long. Trimming took off 0 bases at V and 2 bases at J, with 9 bases between the two ends. CDR1 and CDR2 from the germline V gene are SGHRS and YFSETQ. The CDR3 reads CASSLAAGTGNTIYF. In nucleotides, the CDR3 is TGCGCCAGCAGCTTGGCGGCAGGGACTGGAAACACCATATATTTT.

The gene calls are TRBV27 and TRBJ2-2, with TRBD2 identical over 14 bases. The CDR3 spans 19 residues. V shed 2 bases and J 4 bases; nucleotides not matched to a gene: 9. Germline CDR1 and CDR2: MNHEY and SMNVEV (reference sequence). The CDR3 DNA reads as TGTGCCAGCAGTTTACGACTAGCGGGAGGGCCCACGGGCACCGGGGAGCTGTTTTTT. It translates to CASSLRLAGGPTGTGELFF.

This chain connects TRBV6-1 to TRBJ1-4, with unresolved D. The V end was cut by 8 bases, the J end by 2 bases, with 9 bases between. This CDR3 comprises 13 residues. The V gene's germline CDR1 is MNHNS and CDR2 SASEGT. As DNA, the CDR3 is TGTGCCAGCGACGGGATGACTAATGAAAAACTGTTTTTT. Amino acid sequence: CASDGMTNEKLFF.

This clone was counted once. This chain uses TRBV20-1 with TRBJ2-1; D perhaps matches TRBD2 (6 bases). This CDR3 is built from 10 residues. Germline V gives CDR1 DFQATT, CDR2 SNEGSKA (reference sequence). V shed 6 bases and J shed 10 bases, with 10 bases lying between them. The CDR3 coding sequence is TGCAGTGCAGGGCGGGGCGAGCAGTTCTTC. Amino acid sequence: CSAGRGEQFF.

The chain links TRBV4-2 to TRBJ1-6; unclear D gene. The germline V and J ends were trimmed by 0 bases and 0 bases, with 9 bases remaining between them. The germline CDR1 and CDR2 sequences are LGHNA and YNFKEQ. This CDR3 region has 17 residues. The CDR3, as DNA: TGTGCCAGCAGCCAAGAAATACAGAGCTCCTATAATTCACCCCTCCACTTT. This codes for CASSQEIQSSYNSPLHF.

The chain has TRBV5-1 and TRBJ1-1, with D possibly being TRBD1 (5 bases). CDR1 and CDR2 (germline): SGHRS, YFSETQ. Between the trimmed V and J ends, which lost 2 bases and 2 bases, there was a span of 7 bases. The CDR3 is made up of 13 amino acids. CDR3 amino acids: CASSFDSNTEAFF. CDR3 DNA sequence: TGCGCCAGCAGCTTCGACAGTAACACTGAAGCTTTCTTT.

This clone occurred a few times. The chain links TRBV19 to TRBJ2-2; TRBD1 aligns across 7 bases. Losses at the gene ends were 1 base for V and 6 bases for J; bases not matched to a gene: 2. This CDR3 has 14 amino acids. The germline V gene has CDR1 LNHDA and CDR2 SQIVND (reference sequence). In DNA, the CDR3 is TGTGCCAGTAGTATAGGAGACAGGGCCGGGGAGCTGTTTTTT. It encodes CASSIGDRAGELFF.

The chain has TRBV11-2 and TRBJ1-1; no definite D call. This CDR3 spans 15 amino acids. CDR1 and CDR2 (germline): SGHAT, FQNNGV. The V end was cut by 3 bases, the J end by 6 bases, with 17 bases between. CDR3 sequence (DNA): TGTGCCAGCAGCTTCGCCCCGGACGGCCGCCCTGAAGCTTTCTTT. Translating gives CASSFAPDGRPEAFF.

This rearrangement joins TRBV7-2 to TRBJ1-4; no firm D call. The CDR3 covers 18 residues. Per germline, CDR1 SGHTA and CDR2 FQGNSA. With 1 base removed from V and 4 bases from J, the gap between germline ends came to 19 bases. The CDR3 nucleotides read TGTGCCAGCAGCTTAGTAGCCGACGTGGGGTCCGTTAATGAAAAACTGTTTTTT. This codes for CASSLVADVGSVNEKLFF.

The V call is TRBV7-9, the J call TRBJ2-2; D remains ambiguous. The germline CDR1 and CDR2 sequences are SEHNR and FQNEAQ (reference sequence). V was clipped by 3 bases and J by 4 bases, with 21 bases between them. The CDR3 totals 18 residues. CDR3 region: CASSLRAATPGSTGELFF. Written as DNA, the CDR3 is TGTGCCAGCAGCTTGCGCGCGGCGACACCTGGATCCACCGGGGAGCTGTTTTTT.

The rearrangement uses TRBV19 and TRBJ1-2, with TRBD1 identical over 9 bases. This CDR3 contains 15 residues. V lost 8 bases, J lost 4 bases, and 11 bases stayed unmatched. The germline V gene encodes CDR1 LNHDA and CDR2 SQIVND (reference sequence). The CDR3 region has the DNA TGTGCCAGTTGGGGGACAGGGATGGCAGGCTATGGCTACACCTTC. Residues: CASWGTGMAGYGYTF. The whole variable domain, remainder taken from reference TRBV19 and TRBJ1-2, is DGGITQSPKYLFRKEGQNVTLSCEQNLNHDAMYWYRQDPGQGLRLIYYSQIVNDFQKGDIAEGYSVSREKKESFPLTVTSAQKNPTAFYLCASWGTGMAGYGYTFGSGTRLTVV.

The rearrangement links TRBV19 to TRBJ1-5, with D maybe TRBD1 (6 bases). V lost 1 base and J 8 bases, leaving 9 bases between the germline ends. Germline CDR1 is LNHDA and CDR2 is SQIVND (reference sequence). This CDR3 region has 13 residues. CDR3 DNA: TGTGCCAGTAGTATAGGACAGGACGAGCCCCAGCATTTT. Its translation is CASSIGQDEPQHF.